This passage covers 8 T cell receptor beta chains from one sample sequenced in a study of vaccination effects on CD4 cells after COVID-19. The culture ran for about 11 days, and then CD4+ T cells were isolated. PCR-confirmed SARS-CoV-2 infection occurred in the person between March and December 2020. Participants received two doses of either the BNT162b2 or mRNA-1273 vaccine. These receptors' antigens are unknown. The method was immunoSEQ multiplex PCR; TCRdb's version includes in-frame clones alone and lacks a portion of them. Here the sample spans some 40,000 clones, around 80% being singletons. This specimen was CD4+ T cells from PBMCs cultured without peptide, taken after COVID-19 vaccination. The receptor source for this set is a human donor who had a prior SARS-CoV-2 infection.

The chain joins TRBV3-1 (or the pseudogene TRBV3-2) to TRBJ2-7, with D possibly being TRBD2 (6 bases). Germline V gene sequence: CDR1 LGHDT, CDR2 YNNKEL (reference sequence). V gave up 4 bases and J gave up 2 bases, with 12 bases separating them. The CDR3 sequence is 14 residues long. The CDR3 reads CASSPRTIAYEQYF. The CDR3 nucleotides read TGTGCCAGCAGCCCTCGGACTATCGCCTACGAGCAGTACTTC.

The chain carries TRBV5-1 and TRBJ2-3; 14 nucleotides match TRBD2. V lost 7 bases, J lost 5 bases, and 3 bases stayed unmatched. The CDR3 has 14 amino acids. The germline gives CDR1 SGHRS, CDR2 YFSETQ. The CDR3 sequence: CASGGLAGEDTQYF. The CDR3, as DNA: TGCGCCAGCGGGGGACTAGCGGGGGAAGATACGCAGTATTTT.

This chain uses TRBV29-1 with TRBJ2-5; 15 nucleotides line up with TRBD2. Germline lookup yields CDR1 SQVTM and CDR2 ANQGSEA. With V trimmed by 4 bases and J by 6 bases, 12 bases remained unmatched. CDR3 length: 17 residues. CDR3 sequence reads: CSVGTSGRGGNLKTQYF. In DNA form, the CDR3 reads TGCAGCGTTGGGACTAGCGGGAGGGGCGGGAATTTGAAGACCCAGTACTTC.

V and J are TRBV5-5 and TRBJ1-5; D possibly corresponds to TRBD1 (6 bases). The ends were cut back, 2 bases at V and 0 bases at J, with 15 bases in the middle. The germline CDR1 and CDR2 sequences are SGHKS and YYEKEE (reference sequence). The CDR3 is 17 amino acids. The CDR3 region is CASSFAGWDNSNQPQHF. The CDR3 coding sequence is TGTGCCAGCAGCTTCGCGGGTTGGGACAATAGCAATCAGCCCCAGCATTTT.

V is TRBV24-1 and J is TRBJ2-1, with 8 bases fitting TRBD2. V shed 4 bases and J 2 bases; nucleotides not matched to a gene: 6. The CDR3 runs to 16 residues. Germline V gene data show CDR1 as KGHDR and CDR2 as SFDVKD. The CDR3 DNA sequence: TGTGCCACCAGTGACCCCAGCGGGAGACCCTACAATGAGCAGTTCTTC. As protein: CATSDPSGRPYNEQFF.

This clone was seen more than once but under ten times. The chain couples TRBV7-2 to TRBJ1-1; no reliable D call. Per the germline V gene, CDR1 is SGHTA and CDR2 is FQGNSA. V lost 5 bases, J lost 3 bases, and 10 bases lay in between. CDR3 length: 13 residues. The CDR3 bases are TGTGCCAGCAGCCGGCAGGTTGACACTGAAGCTTTCTTT. It yields the protein CASSRQVDTEAFF.

The gene calls are TRBV15 and TRBJ2-7; D gene ambiguous. In germline, CDR1 is LNHNV, CDR2 YYDKDF (reference sequence). V lost 5 bases to trimming and J lost 4 bases, with 27 bases between them. The CDR3 covers 18 residues. DNA of the CDR3: TGTGCCACCAGCGAGACCGGAACGTTTGGCGTACCGATATACGAGCAGTACTTC. Its translation is CATSETGTFGVPIYEQYF.

Only a few counts were recorded for this clone. This chain connects TRBV30 to TRBJ1-1, with D maybe TRBD1 (6 bases). V was trimmed by 1 base and J by 3 bases, leaving 18 bases between them. CDR1 GTSNPN and CDR2 SVGIG come from the germline V gene (reference sequence). This CDR3 spans 16 amino acids. The CDR3 protein is CAWSALGGGAYTEAFF. In nucleotides, the CDR3 is TGTGCCTGGAGTGCCCTAGGGGGGGGCGCCTACACTGAAGCTTTCTTT.